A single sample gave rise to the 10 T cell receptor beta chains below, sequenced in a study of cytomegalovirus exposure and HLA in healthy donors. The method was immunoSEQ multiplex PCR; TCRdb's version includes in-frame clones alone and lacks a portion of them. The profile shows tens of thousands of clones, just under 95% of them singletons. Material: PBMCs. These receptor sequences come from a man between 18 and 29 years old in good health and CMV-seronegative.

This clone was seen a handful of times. The CDR3 DNA is TGTGCCATCAGTGACCAAGGACAGGGGTGGGCTTTCTTT. Protein: CAISDQGQGWAFF. The chain employs TRBV10-3 and TRBJ1-1, with 9 bases lining up with TRBD1. CDR3 size: 13 residues. CDR1 is ENHRY, CDR2 SYGVKD, per germline. J lost 11 bases, V lost 3 bases, and 7 bases had no gene match.

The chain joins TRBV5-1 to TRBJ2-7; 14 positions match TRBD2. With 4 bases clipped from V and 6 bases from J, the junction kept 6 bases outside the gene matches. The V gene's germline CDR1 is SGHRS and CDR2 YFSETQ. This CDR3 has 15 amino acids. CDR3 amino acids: CASSPGLAGGGEQYF. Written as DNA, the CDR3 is TGCGCCAGCAGCCCCGGACTAGCGGGAGGTGGCGAGCAGTACTTC.

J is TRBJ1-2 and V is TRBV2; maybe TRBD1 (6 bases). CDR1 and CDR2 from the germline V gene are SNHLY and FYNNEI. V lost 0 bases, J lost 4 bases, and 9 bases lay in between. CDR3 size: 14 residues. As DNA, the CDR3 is TGTGCCAGCAGTGAAGCGCGGGGGGCCTATGGCTACACCTTC. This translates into CASSEARGAYGYTF.

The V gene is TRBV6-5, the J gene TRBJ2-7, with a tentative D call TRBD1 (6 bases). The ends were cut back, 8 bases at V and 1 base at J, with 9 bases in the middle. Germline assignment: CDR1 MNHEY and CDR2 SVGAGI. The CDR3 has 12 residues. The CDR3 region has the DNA TGTGCCAGCCGCGGACAGTCCTACGAGCAGTACTTC. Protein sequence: CASRGQSYEQYF.

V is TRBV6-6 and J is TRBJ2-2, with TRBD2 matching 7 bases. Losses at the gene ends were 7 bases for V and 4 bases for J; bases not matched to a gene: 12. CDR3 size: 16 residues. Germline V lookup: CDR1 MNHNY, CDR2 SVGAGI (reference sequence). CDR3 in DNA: TGTGCCAGCACCTCCCCGGGGGGAGTGGGCACCGGGGAGCTGTTTTTT. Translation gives CASTSPGGVGTGELFF.

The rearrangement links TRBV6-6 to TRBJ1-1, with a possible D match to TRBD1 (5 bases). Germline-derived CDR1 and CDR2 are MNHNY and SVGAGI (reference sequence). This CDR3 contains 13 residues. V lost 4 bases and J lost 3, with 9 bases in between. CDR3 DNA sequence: TGTGCCAGCAGTTTGGACATTTACACTGAAGCTTTCTTT. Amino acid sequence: CASSLDIYTEAFF.

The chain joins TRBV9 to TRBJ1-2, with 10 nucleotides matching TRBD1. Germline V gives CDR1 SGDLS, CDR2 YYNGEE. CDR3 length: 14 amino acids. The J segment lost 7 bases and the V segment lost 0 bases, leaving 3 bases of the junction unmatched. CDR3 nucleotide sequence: TGTGCCAGCAGCGTAGAGGGGACAGGGGTTGGCTACACCTTC. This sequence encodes CASSVEGTGVGYTF.

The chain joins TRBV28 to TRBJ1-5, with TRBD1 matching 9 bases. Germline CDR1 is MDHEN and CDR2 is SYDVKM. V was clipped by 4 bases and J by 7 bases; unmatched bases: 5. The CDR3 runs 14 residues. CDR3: CASSSGTGIQPQHF. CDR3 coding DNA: TGTGCCAGCAGTTCCGGGACAGGGATCCAGCCCCAGCATTTT.

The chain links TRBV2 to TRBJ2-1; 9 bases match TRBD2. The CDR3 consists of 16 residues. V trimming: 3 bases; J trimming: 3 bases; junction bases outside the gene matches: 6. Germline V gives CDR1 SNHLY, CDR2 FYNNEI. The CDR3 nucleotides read TGTGCCAGCAGTGAGGCTAGCGGGATCCTCTACAATGAGCAGTTCTTC. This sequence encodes CASSEASGILYNEQFF.

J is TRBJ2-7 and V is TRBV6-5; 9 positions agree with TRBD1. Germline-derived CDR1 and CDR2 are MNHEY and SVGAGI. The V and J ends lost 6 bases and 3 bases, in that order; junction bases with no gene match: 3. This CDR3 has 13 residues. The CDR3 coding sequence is TGTGCCAGCAGCCGGACAGGGGTCTACGAGCAGTACTTC. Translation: CASSRTGVYEQYF.